This T cell receptor (beta chain) appears in the sequencing data of a study of blood T cells in healthy people across ages (dated by TCRdb to between 2014 and 2017). A note on the overall study: In model experiments, template switching captured roughly one uniquely barcoded TCR beta cDNA molecule for every two T cells. To track age-related changes in TCR beta repertoire diversity, the study relied on deep sequencing normalized with unique cDNA molecular identifiers. The donors were split into four age groups: young (average around 15 years), middle-aged (around 40), aged (more than 60) and long-lived (about 74). To avoid experimental bias, donors of different ages were distributed randomly across sequencing lanes. The study analyzed two additional independent replicas of 1 million unique cDNA reads from the same blood draw for two donors, one aged 18 to 30 and one aged 80 or older. Overall study outcomes, separate from this receptor: Observed TCR beta diversity per million T cells fell roughly linearly with age, and a significant reduction was already apparent by age about 43. Bulk unsorted PBMC profiling prevented conclusive comparison of naive and antigen-experienced compartments. There was a strong correlation between observed TCR beta diversity and the percentage of naive T cells measured by flow cytometry. The CMV infection status of donors was not known, potentially confounding age-related changes in expanded clonotypes. Compared with the aged group, the long-lived group had more naive CD4+ T cells, fewer expanded clones and increased TCR diversity, suggesting age selection. Total diversity estimates from one million sequenced T cells were considered lower bounds and underestimates.

Comments on this clonotype: Its antigen specificity is not known. The record has no base qualities; no much larger clone is one base away.

The germline V gene encodes CDR1 SNHLY and CDR2 FYNNEI. Its CDR3 holds 14 amino acids, cysteine through phenylalanine. Only the CDR3 part of the read is kept: 42 bases, read in frame from the first base. The donors were 40 or so Caucasian individuals from Russia, aged 6 to 90 years, who were systemically healthy. Approximately 10 milliliters of peripheral blood were collected from each donor into EDTA-treated Vacutainer tubes. Ficoll-Paque density-gradient centrifugation was used to isolate PBMCs, with at least 7 million obtained per sample. Total RNA, at least 5 micrograms per sample, was extracted from PBMCs with Trizol reagent. The percentages of naive CD45RAhigh/CD27high T cells were determined by flow cytometry on a PBMC aliquot from every donor. Libraries were constructed by 5' RACE. The sequencer listed for this sample is Illumina HiSeq 2500. A second PCR of roughly 6 to 11 cycles was run with a J-beta primer mix and a sample-barcoded 5' primer. A template-switch 5' adaptor carrying 12 random nucleotides introduced a unique molecular identifier onto each TCR beta cDNA molecule. Each sample yielded at least 3 million CDR3-containing paired-end reads. First-strand cDNA was synthesized from all RNA with the Mint cDNA synthesis kit, primed by a TRBC-specific oligonucleotide. Following uracil-DNA glycosylase treatment, all cDNA underwent a first 18-cycle PCR with the universal primers M1SS and BC2_uni_R. Per the source publication's procedure: Each sample was normalized by randomly selecting 1 million high-quality reads, each carrying a distinct molecular identifier. Instead of being binned into consensus sequences, reads with shared molecular identifiers were discarded. CDR3 identification, clonotype clustering and error correction used MiTCR with a Q25 quality threshold and the strictest error-elimination algorithm. A nonparametric unseen species model using Euler transformation provided a lower-bound estimate of total TCR beta diversity. TCRdb trimmed the raw reads at Q25, called clones with MiXCR and kept productive beta chains. Under each unique CDR3 protein, matching rows form one entry showing the most common genes and DNA. TCRdb's processing, not the authors' own work, is the source of the V and J calls. This sample gives about 1.4 million distinct CDR3 sequences in total; approximately 59% of them show up just once. The ten largest account for 5.5% to 8% of the sample.

The source is a man between 18 and 35 years old in good health. The sequenced sample consisted of blood. The chain is encoded by TRBV2 joined to TRBJ2-4; 8 central bases correspond to TRBD2. Near its end, the DNA agrees better with TRBJ2-7, so the J call may be wrong. The nucleotides are TGTGCCAGCATTCGGGAGGGAGGACCCTACGAGCAGTACTTC. It specifies CASIREGGPYEQYF.